Listed here are 7 T cell receptor beta chains from one sample, sequenced in a study of cytomegalovirus exposure and HLA in healthy donors. Primers included in the PCR were 60 Vbeta and 13 Jbeta primers. Only in-frame clones appear in the TCRdb table, and some are missing; sequencing was by immunoSEQ multiplex PCR. The sample shows about 120,000 clones, roughly four fifths of them seen only once. Sequencing input: PBMCs. These receptors all stem from a woman aged 25-40 years in good health and CMV-seropositive.

This chain joins TRBV18 and TRBJ1-2; TRBD1 aligns across 8 bases. CDR3 length equals 15 residues. The germline V gene has CDR1 KGHSH and CDR2 LQKENI. The V and J ends lost 5 bases and 3 bases, in that order; junction bases with no gene match: 8. CDR3 in DNA: TGTGCCAGCTCATCAATACAGGGGGATGACTATGGCTACACCTTC. This encodes CASSSIQGDDYGYTF.

V and J are TRBV10-2 and TRBJ2-3; possibly TRBD2 for D (6 bases). V lost 8 bases to trimming and J lost 0 bases, with 24 bases between them. The CDR3 is made up of 18 amino acids. Germline V gene lookup returns CDR1 WSHSY and CDR2 SAAADI. The CDR3 DNA follows: TGCGCCAGCGGGAAAAGGAGGGGCGGTACGTCTAGCACAGATACGCAGTATTTT. Encoded protein: CASGKRRGGTSSTDTQYF.

The chain has TRBV7-9 and TRBJ2-4; 7 bases agree with TRBD1. Germline loops: CDR1 SEHNR, CDR2 FQNEAQ (reference sequence). This CDR3 is built from 11 residues. The trim removed 4 bases at V and 12 bases at J, leaving 3 bases unmatched. Here the CDR3 reads CASSSGTDQYF. The CDR3, as DNA: TGTGCCAGCAGCTCAGGGACAGATCAGTACTTC.

This clone was counted only a few times. The rearrangement joins TRBV2 to TRBJ2-1; 8 bases align to TRBD1. CDR1 and CDR2 (germline): SNHLY, FYNNEI. Unmatched junction bases numbered 9, after V lost 6 bases and J lost 8 bases. This CDR3 is built from 14 residues. CDR3 residues: CASRHRGSNDEQFF. For the CDR3, the DNA is TGTGCCAGCAGACACAGGGGGTCCAACGATGAGCAGTTCTTC.

This chain connects TRBV6-1 to TRBJ2-3, with TRBD2 matching 10 bases. With 5 bases clipped from V and 5 bases from J, the junction kept 4 bases outside the gene matches. The CDR3 totals 14 residues. In germline, CDR1 is MNHNS, CDR2 SASEGT. DNA of the CDR3: TGTGCCAGCAGTCCCGGGACTAGCGAAGATACGCAGTATTTT. Its translation is CASSPGTSEDTQYF.

The CDR3 sequence: CASSPRTSGYQETQYF. CDR3 nucleotides: TGCGCCAGCAGCCCACGGACTAGCGGCTACCAAGAGACCCAGTACTTC. V gene TRBV4-1 combines with J gene TRBJ2-5; 10 bases are shared with TRBD2. Germline trimming cut 4 bases from V and 0 bases from J; bases unmatched to any gene: 5. CDR3 size: 16 residues. Germline V gene data show CDR1 as MGHRA and CDR2 as YSYEKL.

This clone was seen a few times. The rearrangement uses TRBV6-1 and TRBJ1-2; D gene unclear. Looked up from germline, CDR1 is MNHNS and CDR2 is SASEGT. V dropped 6 bases and J dropped 2 bases, with 10 bases sitting between them. The length of the CDR3 is 13 residues. DNA for the CDR3: TGTGCCAGCAGCTGGCAGGCGAACTATGGCTACACCTTC. The encoded protein is CASSWQANYGYTF.